The clone carrying this TCR beta chain was seen a few times. This sample is part of a study of OX40 agonist ivuxolimab in advanced cancers. Study as a whole: Recorded diagnoses for dose-escalation patients were hepatocellular carcinoma, melanoma, renal cell or head and neck cancer.

CDR3 length: 16 amino acids. Trimming left V 0 bases short and J 4 bases short, with 17 bases between. Germline assignment: CDR1 SGHDT and CDR2 YYEEEE. Profiled with immunoSEQ multiplex PCR; TCRdb holds only in-frame clones, not every one. The table shows some 46,000 clones, with approximately 84% occurring only once. V and J are TRBV5-6 and TRBJ2-7; D is ambiguous. This TCR derives from an adult with an advanced solid tumor such as melanoma, head and neck, liver or kidney cancer. Material: CD4+ or CD8+ T cells sorted from blood, obtained in a trial of the OX40 agonist ivuxolimab. The CDR3 DNA sequence: TGTGCCAGCAGCTTGGGGGTACCCGACACCAATTACGAGCAGTACTTC. As protein: CASSLGVPDTNYEQYF.